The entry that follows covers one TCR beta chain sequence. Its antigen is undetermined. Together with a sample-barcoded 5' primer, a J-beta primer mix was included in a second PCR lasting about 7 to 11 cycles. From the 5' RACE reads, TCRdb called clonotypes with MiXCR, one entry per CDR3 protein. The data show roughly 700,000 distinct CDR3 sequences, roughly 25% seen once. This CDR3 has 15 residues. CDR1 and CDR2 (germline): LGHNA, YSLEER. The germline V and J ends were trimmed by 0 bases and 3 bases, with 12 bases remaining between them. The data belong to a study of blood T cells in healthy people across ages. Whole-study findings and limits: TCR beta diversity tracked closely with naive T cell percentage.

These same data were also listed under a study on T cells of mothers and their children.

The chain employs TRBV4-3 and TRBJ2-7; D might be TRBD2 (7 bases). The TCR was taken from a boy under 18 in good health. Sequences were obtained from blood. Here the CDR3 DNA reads TGCGCCAGCAGCCAAGATTACAGGGAGGGCTACGAGCAGTACTTC. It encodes CASSQDYREGYEQYF.